This T cell receptor (beta chain) was captured by sequencing in a study of blood T cell repertoires in COVID-19. Study information: Samples of COVID-19 (acute and convalescent) were obtained from the United States, Italy and Spain. The cDNA or gDNA used as material had been derived from T cells, B-cell-depleted T cells, or PBMCs.

Here immunoSEQ multiplex PCR was the method, and the copy in TCRdb shows in-frame clones only, minus some. The sample holds about 440,000 clones; roughly 87% are singletons and the top ten take around 1.8%. The CDR3 length is 15 residues. Germline V CDR1 and CDR2: SGHRS, YFSETQ. V was pared by 5 bases and J by 3 bases, with 4 bases of the junction left unmatched. This study enrolled people aged 18 to 89 from around 26 US geographic areas. Participant-reported clinical history was the basis for cohort assignment. Material for sequencing was PBMCs or T cells enriched from blood (not recorded which). The sequence derives from a woman between 18 and 29 years old with acute COVID-19. The rearrangement links TRBV5-1 to TRBJ2-3; 12 bases agree with TRBD2. The CDR3 sequence: CASSSSGGVTDTQYF. CDR3 in DNA: TGCGCCAGCAGTTCTAGCGGGGGGGTTACAGATACGCAGTATTTT.